This T cell receptor (beta chain) derives from a study of OX40 agonist ivuxolimab in advanced cancers. Study in general: It was permissible to have had prior anti-PD-1, anti-PD-L1 or anti-CTLA-4 therapy, and approximately 40% had some.

General study results and limits: Some of the nonresponding patients also showed low levels of normalized T-cell clonal expansion.

CDR1 and CDR2 from the germline V gene are SGHTA and FQGNSA. Trimming took 2 bases from V and 2 from J; bases not matched to a gene: 4. CDR3 size: 15 residues. With respect to this clone: Antigen unknown.

Sequencing was performed with immunoSEQ multiplex PCR; in TCRdb, only in-frame clones are kept and a portion is missing. The sample has about 63,000 clones, 80% to 90% seen once. The rearrangement uses TRBV7-2 and TRBJ2-3; TRBD2 matches at 7 bases. This specimen consisted of CD4+ or CD8+ T cells sorted from blood, obtained in a trial of the OX40 agonist ivuxolimab. This clonotype originated in an adult with an advanced solid tumor such as melanoma, head and neck, liver or kidney cancer. CDR3: CASSLQAGITDTQYF. CDR3 DNA sequence: TGTGCCAGCAGCTTACAAGCGGGGATCACAGATACGCAGTATTTT. Full variable domain (missing parts from reference TRBV7-2 and TRBJ2-3): GAGVSQSPSNKVTEKGKDVELRCDPISGHTALYWYRQSLGQGLEFLIYFQGNSAPDKSGLPSDRFSAERTGGSVSTLTIQRTQQEDSAVYLCASSLQAGITDTQYFGPGTRLTVL.